The clone carrying this T cell receptor (beta chain) appeared a few times. Participating donors were healthy, HIV-negative adults free of recent acute infections or vaccinations. The data were produced by immunoSEQ multiplex PCR, yet TCRdb's version contains in-frame clones alone and is incomplete. This sample has 450,000 to 600,000 clones; about four fifths occur once, and the top ten carry 13%. This record comes from a study of shared clonotypes between healthy human individuals. Study-level information: Two women and a few men aged 18 to 49 served as donors.

Sequencing was carried out using PBMCs. The sequence derives from a woman aged 40 to 49 in good health. Some clones in this sample may be carry-over from other donors' samples.

This chain's CDR3 is CATSRDRVGYTF. CDR3 DNA: TGTGCCACCAGCAGAGACAGGGTTGGCTACACCTTC. The chain couples TRBV15 to TRBJ1-2; D may be TRBD1 (5 bases). Germline-derived CDR1 and CDR2 are LNHNV and YYDKDF (reference sequence). The CDR3 has 12 amino acids. V was trimmed by 0 bases and J by 7 bases, leaving 6 bases between them.